One and the same sample provided the 12 T cell receptor beta chains below, sequenced in a study of cytomegalovirus exposure and HLA in healthy donors. In the PCR, 60 Vbeta and 13 Jbeta primers were used. Using immunoSEQ multiplex PCR, the repertoire was profiled, and TCRdb retains in-frame clones only, with some absent. The top ten hold roughly 8% of the sample, which has 85,000 to 100,000 clones, under 80% seen once. The source material was PBMCs. The receptors were gathered from a human donor in good health.

The chain combines TRBV19 with TRBJ2-4; TRBD1 is a possible D gene (6 bases). This CDR3 comprises 14 residues. Germline loops: CDR1 LNHDA, CDR2 SQIVND (reference sequence). V lost 4 bases and J lost 7, with 14 bases in between. CDR3 loop: CASSTQGIPNIQYF. In DNA, the CDR3 is TGTGCCAGTAGTACCCAGGGGATTCCTAACATTCAGTACTTC.

The chain uses TRBV30 and TRBJ2-5; D gene uncertain. Trimming pared 3 bases from V and 5 bases from J, leaving 7 bases between. Germline-derived CDR1 and CDR2 are GTSNPN and SVGIG (reference sequence). This CDR3 region has 11 residues. The CDR3 nucleotides are TGTGCCTGGAGGACCGGGGAGACCCAGTACTTC. This translates into CAWRTGETQYF.

The chain recombines TRBV7-2 with TRBJ2-5; D not resolved. The CDR3 has 15 amino acids. Germline V CDR1 and CDR2: SGHTA, FQGNSA. Between the trimmed V and J ends, which lost 5 bases and 7 bases, there was a span of 20 bases. The CDR3 reads CASSLSASSVGTQYF. The DNA for the CDR3 is TGTGCCAGCAGCCTCTCGGCTTCAAGCGTGGGGACCCAGTACTTC. The full variable domain, in which reference TRBV7-2 and TRBJ2-5 provide the parts outside the CDR3, is GAGVSQSPSNKVTEKGKDVELRCDPISGHTALYWYRQSLGQGLEFLIYFQGNSAPDKSGLPSDRFSAERTGGSVSTLTIQRTQQEDSAVYLCASSLSASSVGTQYFGPGTRLLVL.

This chain uses TRBV4-3 with TRBJ1-5; D not resolved. V lost 0 bases, J lost 9 bases, and 12 bases lay in between. Germline CDR1 and CDR2: LGHNA and YSLEER. The CDR3 spans 14 residues. CDR3 sequence: CASSQDWAAWPQHF. Written as DNA, the CDR3 is TGCGCCAGCAGCCAAGATTGGGCCGCTTGGCCCCAGCATTTT.

This clone was detected once. The rearrangement uses TRBV19 and TRBJ2-5, with D tentatively TRBD2 (6 bases). The length of the CDR3 is 15 residues. Per germline, CDR1 LNHDA and CDR2 SQIVND (reference sequence). V lost 6 bases, J lost 4 bases, and 18 bases lay in between. CDR3 coding DNA: TGTGCCAGTAGGGCAGGGACTGGTACAAGAGAGACCCAGTACTTC. Residues: CASRAGTGTRETQYF.

This clone appeared once. The rearrangement joins TRBV2 to TRBJ2-5; maybe TRBD2 (6 bases). Germline V CDR1 and CDR2: SNHLY, FYNNEI. V was shortened by 3 bases and J by 7 bases, with 12 bases between the two germline ends. This CDR3 has 13 amino acids. The CDR3 loop is CASSESRGGTQYF. The CDR3 DNA follows: TGTGCCAGCAGTGAGTCTCGGGGAGGGACCCAGTACTTC.

The chain has TRBV5-1 and TRBJ2-2, with D tentatively TRBD2 (6 bases). The CDR3 extends over 15 amino acids. From germline, CDR1 is SGHRS and CDR2 YFSETQ. V dropped 5 bases and J dropped 2 bases, with 13 bases sitting between them. The CDR3 spells CASRSGTPNTGELFF. The CDR3 region has the DNA TGCGCCAGCAGATCAGGGACTCCTAACACCGGGGAGCTGTTTTTT.

The V gene is TRBV5-1, the J gene TRBJ2-3; D is ambiguous. The CDR3 runs 15 residues. Trimming took off 7 bases at V and 0 bases at J, with 15 bases between the two ends. CDR1 is SGHRS, CDR2 YFSETQ, per germline. CDR3 nucleotides: TGCGCCAGCGTATTCGCAGGATCTAGCACAGATACGCAGTATTTT. This sequence encodes CASVFAGSSTDTQYF.

The chain carries TRBV30 and TRBJ2-1; D may be TRBD2 (6 bases). Per the germline V gene, CDR1 is GTSNPN and CDR2 is SVGIG (reference sequence). The CDR3 runs 14 residues. V was clipped by 2 bases and J by 2 bases, with 10 bases between them. The CDR3 spells CAWSFGGTYNEQFF. CDR3 nucleotides: TGTGCCTGGAGTTTTGGCGGGACCTACAATGAGCAGTTCTTC.

This clone turned up a few times. This chain's CDR3 is CASSYSTGTNTEAFF. In DNA, the CDR3 is TGTGCCAGCAGTTACTCGACAGGCACGAACACTGAAGCTTTCTTT. The V and J genes are TRBV6-5 and TRBJ1-1, with D possibly TRBD1 on 6 matching bases. Germline-derived CDR1 and CDR2 are MNHEY and SVGAGI. V lost 0 bases and J 1 base, leaving 9 bases between the germline ends. This CDR3 region has 15 residues.

This rearrangement joins TRBV2 to TRBJ2-5; a possible D gene is TRBD1 (5 bases). The length of the CDR3 is 13 residues. V shed 3 bases and J shed 4 bases, with 9 bases lying between them. Germline V gives CDR1 SNHLY, CDR2 FYNNEI. CDR3 DNA: TGTGCCAGCAGTGAGGGGCGACGAGAGACCCAGTACTTC. Its protein product is CASSEGRRETQYF. Variable domain in full (rest from reference TRBV2 and TRBJ2-5): EPEVTQTPSHQVTQMGQEVILRCVPISNHLYFYWYRQILGQKVEFLVSFYNNEISEKSEIFDDQFSVERPDGSNFTLKIRSTKLEDSAMYFCASSEGRRETQYFGPGTRLLVL.

This clone was recorded once. Mismatch with germline at one junction end may stem from a read error. The gene calls are TRBV18 and TRBJ1-1; 10 bases are a match to TRBD1. Looked up from germline, CDR1 is KGHSH and CDR2 is LQKENI. This CDR3 spans 14 amino acids. The DNA for the CDR3 is TGTGCCAGCTCACCGGGACAGGGGAACGCTGAAGCTTTCTTT. Its translation: CASSPGQGNAEAFF.